Listed below are T cell receptor beta chains from one sample, sequenced in a study of cytomegalovirus exposure and HLA in healthy donors. Sequencing used immunoSEQ multiplex PCR; TCRdb keeps in-frame clones, though not all of them. In the table there are more than 300,000 clones, about nine tenths of which are singletons. The specimen sequenced was PBMCs. The receptors were sampled from a woman aged 18-29 years in good health and CMV-seronegative. CDR3s include the opening cysteine and the closing phenylalanine or tryptophan. The order of the fields is D gene, V gene, clone size, J gene, CDR3 DNA, CDR3 protein. A D gene is named only where the DNA matches it firmly. Clone size is given for some rows only: seen once, a few or many times, or a class if the clone is expanded.

-	TRBV2	-	TRBJ1-2	TGTGCCAGCAGCTTAAGGGGCAGGGTGGAGTATGGCTACACCTTC	CASSLRGRVEYGYTF
-	TRBV14	-	TRBJ1-2	TGTGCCAGCAGCCAAGCACAGACCTATGGCTACACCTTC	CASSQAQTYGYTF
TRBD1	TRBV5-6	-	TRBJ2-1	TGTGCCAGCAGCTTGCGAGGGGGCCGCAATTATGGCTACAATGAGCAGTTCTTC	CASSLRGGRNYGYNEQFF
TRBD2	TRBV18	-	TRBJ2-7	TGTGCCAGCTCACCGGGACTAGCGGGAGGGCCTGGCTCTTACGAGCAGTACTTC	CASSPGLAGGPGSYEQYF
TRBD1	TRBV28	few	TRBJ2-7	TGTGCCAGCAGTTTGGGACGACAGGGAGAGGAGCAGTACTTC	CASSLGRQGEEQYF
TRBD2	TRBV10-3	-	TRBJ2-7	TGTGCCATCGGCTGGGGGGAGGGCGGCGAGCAGTACTTC	CAIGWGEGGEQYF
TRBD2	TRBV5-1	-	TRBJ2-7	TGCGCCAGCAGCCTACTGGGCGGGAGCTCCTACGAGCAGTACTTC	CASSLLGGSSYEQYF
TRBD1	TRBV2	-	TRBJ1-2	TGTGCCAGCAGTGGGGACAGGCGATCCGCTAACTATGGCTACACCTTC	CASSGDRRSANYGYTF
TRBD2	TRBV5-1	-	TRBJ2-1	TGCGCCAGCAGCTTTGGACTACTAGCGGGAGGTAGGAATGAGCAGTTCTTC	CASSFGLLAGGRNEQFF
-	TRBV2	-	TRBJ1-5	TGTGCCAGCAGTGAACCCGGGCCCCAGCATTTT	CASSEPGPQHF
-	TRBV5-1	-	TRBJ2-1	TGCGCCAGCAGCTTGCGGACTGAAGGTGAGCAGTTCTTC	CASSLRTEGEQFF
TRBD2	TRBV28	-	TRBJ2-2	TGTGCCAGCAGTCCCCCTCCGGGACTAGCGGGAGCCGGGGAGCTGTTTTTT	CASSPPPGLAGAGELFF
TRBD1	TRBV6-1	-	TRBJ2-6	TGTGCCACCAGACAGGGATATGGGGCCAACGTCCTGACTTTC	CATRQGYGANVLTF
-	TRBV19	-	TRBJ2-7	TGTGCCAGTAGTATATCTCTAGCACTCATCTACGAGCAGTACTTC	CASSISLALIYEQYF